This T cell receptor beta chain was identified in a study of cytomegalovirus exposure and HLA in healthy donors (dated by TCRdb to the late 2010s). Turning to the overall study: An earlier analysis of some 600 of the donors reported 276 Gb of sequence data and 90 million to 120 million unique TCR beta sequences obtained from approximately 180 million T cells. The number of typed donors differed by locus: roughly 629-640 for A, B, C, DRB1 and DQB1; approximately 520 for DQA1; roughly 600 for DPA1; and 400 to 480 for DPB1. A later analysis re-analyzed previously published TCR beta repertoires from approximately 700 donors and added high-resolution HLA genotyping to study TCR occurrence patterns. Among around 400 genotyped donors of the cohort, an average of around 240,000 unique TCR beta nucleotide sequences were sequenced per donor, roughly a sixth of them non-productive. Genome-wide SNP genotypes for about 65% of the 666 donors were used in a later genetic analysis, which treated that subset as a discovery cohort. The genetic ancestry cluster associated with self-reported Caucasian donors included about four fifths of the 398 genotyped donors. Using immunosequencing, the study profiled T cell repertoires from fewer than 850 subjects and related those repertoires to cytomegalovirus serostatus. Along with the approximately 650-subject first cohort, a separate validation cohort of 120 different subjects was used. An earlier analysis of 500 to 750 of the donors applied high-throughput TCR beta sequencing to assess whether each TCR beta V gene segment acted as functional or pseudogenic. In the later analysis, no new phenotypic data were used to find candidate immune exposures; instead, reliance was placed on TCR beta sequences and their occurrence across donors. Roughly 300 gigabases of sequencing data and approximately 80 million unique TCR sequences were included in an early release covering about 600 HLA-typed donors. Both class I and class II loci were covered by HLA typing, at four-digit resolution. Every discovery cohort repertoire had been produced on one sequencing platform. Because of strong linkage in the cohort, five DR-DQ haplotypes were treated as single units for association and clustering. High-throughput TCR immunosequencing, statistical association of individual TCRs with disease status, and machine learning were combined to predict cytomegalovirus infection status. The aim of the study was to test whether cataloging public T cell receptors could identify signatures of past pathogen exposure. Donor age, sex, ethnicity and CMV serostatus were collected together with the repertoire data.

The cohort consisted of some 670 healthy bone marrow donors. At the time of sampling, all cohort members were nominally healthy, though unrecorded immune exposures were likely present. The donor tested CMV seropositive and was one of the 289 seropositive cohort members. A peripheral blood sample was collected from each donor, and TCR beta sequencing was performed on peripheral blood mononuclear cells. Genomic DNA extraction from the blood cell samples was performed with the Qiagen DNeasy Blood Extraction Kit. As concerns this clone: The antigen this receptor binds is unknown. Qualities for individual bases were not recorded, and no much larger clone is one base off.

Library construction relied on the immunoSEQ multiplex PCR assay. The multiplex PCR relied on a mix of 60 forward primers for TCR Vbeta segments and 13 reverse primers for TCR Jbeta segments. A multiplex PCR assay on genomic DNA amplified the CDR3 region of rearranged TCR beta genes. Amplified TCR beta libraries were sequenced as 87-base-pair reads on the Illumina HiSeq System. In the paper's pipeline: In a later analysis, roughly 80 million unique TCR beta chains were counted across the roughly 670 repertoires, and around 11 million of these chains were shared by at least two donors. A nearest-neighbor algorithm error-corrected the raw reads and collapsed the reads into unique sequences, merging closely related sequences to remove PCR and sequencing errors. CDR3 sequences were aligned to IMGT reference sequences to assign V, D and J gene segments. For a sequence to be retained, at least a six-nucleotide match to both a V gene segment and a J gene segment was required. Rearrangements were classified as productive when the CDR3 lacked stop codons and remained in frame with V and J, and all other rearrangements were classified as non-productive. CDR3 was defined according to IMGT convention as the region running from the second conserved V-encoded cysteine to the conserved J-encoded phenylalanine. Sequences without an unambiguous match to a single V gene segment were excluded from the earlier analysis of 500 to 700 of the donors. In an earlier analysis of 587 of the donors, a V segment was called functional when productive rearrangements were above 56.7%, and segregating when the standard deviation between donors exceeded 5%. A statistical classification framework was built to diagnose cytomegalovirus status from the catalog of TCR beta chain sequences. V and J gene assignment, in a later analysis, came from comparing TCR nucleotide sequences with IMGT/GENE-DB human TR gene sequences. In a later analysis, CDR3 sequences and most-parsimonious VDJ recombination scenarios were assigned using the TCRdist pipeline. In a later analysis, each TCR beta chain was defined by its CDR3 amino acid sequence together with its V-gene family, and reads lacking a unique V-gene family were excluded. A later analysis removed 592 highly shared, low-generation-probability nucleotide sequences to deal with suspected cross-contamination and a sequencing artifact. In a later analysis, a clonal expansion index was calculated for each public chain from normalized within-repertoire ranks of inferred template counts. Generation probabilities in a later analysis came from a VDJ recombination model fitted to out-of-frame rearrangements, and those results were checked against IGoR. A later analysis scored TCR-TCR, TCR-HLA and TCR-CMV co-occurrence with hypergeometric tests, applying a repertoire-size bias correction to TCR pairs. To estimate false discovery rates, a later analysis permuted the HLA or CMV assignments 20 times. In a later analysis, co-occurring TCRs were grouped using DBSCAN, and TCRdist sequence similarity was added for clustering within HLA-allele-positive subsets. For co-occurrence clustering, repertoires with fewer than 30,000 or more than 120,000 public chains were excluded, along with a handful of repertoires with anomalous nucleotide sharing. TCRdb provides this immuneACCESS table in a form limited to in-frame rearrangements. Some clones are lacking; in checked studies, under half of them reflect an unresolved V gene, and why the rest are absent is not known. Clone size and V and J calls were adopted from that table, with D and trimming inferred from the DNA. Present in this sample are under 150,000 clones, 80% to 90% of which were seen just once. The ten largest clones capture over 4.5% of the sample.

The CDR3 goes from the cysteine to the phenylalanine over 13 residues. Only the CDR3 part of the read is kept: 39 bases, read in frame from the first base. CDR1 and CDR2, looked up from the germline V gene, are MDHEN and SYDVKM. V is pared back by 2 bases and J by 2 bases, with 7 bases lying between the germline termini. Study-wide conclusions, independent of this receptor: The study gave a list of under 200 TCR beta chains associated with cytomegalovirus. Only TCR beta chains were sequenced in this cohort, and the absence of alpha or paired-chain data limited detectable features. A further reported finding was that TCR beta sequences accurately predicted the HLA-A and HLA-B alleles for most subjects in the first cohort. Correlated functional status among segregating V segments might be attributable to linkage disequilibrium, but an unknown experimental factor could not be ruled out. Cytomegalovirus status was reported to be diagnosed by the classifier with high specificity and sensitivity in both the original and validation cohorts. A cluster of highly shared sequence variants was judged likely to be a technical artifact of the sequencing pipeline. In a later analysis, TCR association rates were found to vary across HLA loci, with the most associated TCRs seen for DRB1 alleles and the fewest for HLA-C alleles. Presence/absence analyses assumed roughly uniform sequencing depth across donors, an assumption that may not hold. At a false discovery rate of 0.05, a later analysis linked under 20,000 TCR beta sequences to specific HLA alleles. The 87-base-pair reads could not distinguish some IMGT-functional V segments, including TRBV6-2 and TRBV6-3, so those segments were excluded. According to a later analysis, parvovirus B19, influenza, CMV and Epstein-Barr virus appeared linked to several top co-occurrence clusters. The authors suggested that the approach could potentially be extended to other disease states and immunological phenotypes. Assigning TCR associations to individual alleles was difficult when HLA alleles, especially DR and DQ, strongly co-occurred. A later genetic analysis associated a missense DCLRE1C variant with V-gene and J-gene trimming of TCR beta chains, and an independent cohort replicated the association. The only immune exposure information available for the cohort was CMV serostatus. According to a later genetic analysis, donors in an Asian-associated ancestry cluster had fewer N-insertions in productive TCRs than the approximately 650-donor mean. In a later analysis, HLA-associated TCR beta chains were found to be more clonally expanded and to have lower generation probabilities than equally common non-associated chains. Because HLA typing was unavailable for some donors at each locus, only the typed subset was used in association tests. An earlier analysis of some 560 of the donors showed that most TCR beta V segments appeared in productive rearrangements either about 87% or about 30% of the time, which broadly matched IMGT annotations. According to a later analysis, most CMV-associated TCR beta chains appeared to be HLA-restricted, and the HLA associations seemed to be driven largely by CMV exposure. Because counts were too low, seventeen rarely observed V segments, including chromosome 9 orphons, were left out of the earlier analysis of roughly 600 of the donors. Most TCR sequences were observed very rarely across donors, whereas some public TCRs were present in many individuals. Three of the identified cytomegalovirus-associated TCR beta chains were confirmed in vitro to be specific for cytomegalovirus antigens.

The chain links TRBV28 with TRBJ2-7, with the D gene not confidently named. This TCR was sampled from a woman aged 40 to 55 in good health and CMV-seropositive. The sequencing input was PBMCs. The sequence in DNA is TGTGCCAGCAGTTTAGCCCAGACCTACGAGCAGTACTTC. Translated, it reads CASSLAQTYEQYF.